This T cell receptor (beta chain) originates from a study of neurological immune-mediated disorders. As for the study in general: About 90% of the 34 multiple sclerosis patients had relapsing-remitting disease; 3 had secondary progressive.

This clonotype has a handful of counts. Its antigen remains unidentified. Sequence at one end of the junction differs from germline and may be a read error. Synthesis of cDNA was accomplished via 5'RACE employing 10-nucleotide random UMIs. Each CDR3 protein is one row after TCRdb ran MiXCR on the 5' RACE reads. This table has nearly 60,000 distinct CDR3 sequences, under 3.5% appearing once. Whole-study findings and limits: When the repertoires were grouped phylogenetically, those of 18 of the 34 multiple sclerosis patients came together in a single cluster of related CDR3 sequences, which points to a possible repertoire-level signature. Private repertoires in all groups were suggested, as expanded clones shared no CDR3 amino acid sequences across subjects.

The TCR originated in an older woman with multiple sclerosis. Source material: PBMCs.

The CDR3 nucleotides are TGTGCCAGCAGACGGTCGGGCGGACGGAATAATTCAACCCTCAACTTT. It yields the protein CASRRSGGRNNSTLNF. The rearrangement uses TRBV25-1 and TRBJ1-6; D ambiguous. There are 16 residues in the CDR3. Germline lookup yields CDR1 MGHDK and CDR2 SYGVNS.